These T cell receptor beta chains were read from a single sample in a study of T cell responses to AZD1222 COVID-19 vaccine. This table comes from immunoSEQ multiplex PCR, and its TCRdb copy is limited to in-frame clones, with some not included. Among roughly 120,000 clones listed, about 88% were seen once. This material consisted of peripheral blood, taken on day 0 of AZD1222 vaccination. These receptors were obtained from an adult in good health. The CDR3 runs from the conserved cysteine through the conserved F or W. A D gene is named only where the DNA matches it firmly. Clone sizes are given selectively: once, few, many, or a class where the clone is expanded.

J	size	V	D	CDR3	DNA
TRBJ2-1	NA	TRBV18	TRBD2	CASSPRSGGVVYNEQFF	TGTGCCAGCTCACCGAGAAGCGGGGGGGTGGTTTACAATGAGCAGTTCTTC
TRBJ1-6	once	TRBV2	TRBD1	CASSGDSSNPPLHF	TGTGCCAGCAGTGGGGACAGTTCTAATCCACCCCTCCACTTT
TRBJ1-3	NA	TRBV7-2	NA	CASSSPLRSSGNTIYF	TGTGCCAGCAGCTCCCCTCTCCGGAGCTCTGGAAACACCATATATTTT
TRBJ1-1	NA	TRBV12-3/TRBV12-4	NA	CASRDANTEAFF	TGTGCCAGCAGGGACGCTAACACTGAAGCTTTCTTT
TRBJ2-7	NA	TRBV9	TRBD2	CASSAAPTSGGYEQYF	TGTGCCAGCAGCGCCGCGCCGACTAGCGGGGGGTACGAGCAGTACTTC
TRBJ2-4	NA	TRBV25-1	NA	CASSESSRPKNIQYF	TGTGCCAGCAGTGAAAGCAGCAGGCCCAAAAACATTCAGTACTTC
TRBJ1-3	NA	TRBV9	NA	CASSVDRVQDTIYF	TGTGCCAGCAGCGTAGATAGGGTCCAGGACACCATATATTTT
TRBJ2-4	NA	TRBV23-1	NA	CASSYWSKNIQYF	TGCGCCAGCAGCTACTGGAGCAAAAACATTCAGTACTTC
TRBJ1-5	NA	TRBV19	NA	CASRVQGVSNQPQHF	TGTGCCAGTAGGGTCCAGGGAGTTAGCAATCAGCCCCAGCATTTT
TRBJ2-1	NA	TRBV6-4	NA	CASSPTGIEQFF	TGTGCCAGCAGTCCTACAGGGATTGAGCAGTTCTTC
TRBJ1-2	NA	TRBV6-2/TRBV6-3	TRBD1	CASSYEGANGYTF	TGTGCCAGCAGTTACGAGGGGGCTAATGGCTACACCTTC
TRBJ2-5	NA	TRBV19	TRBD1	CASSADRGGQETQYF	TGTGCCAGTAGTGCTGACAGGGGCGGACAAGAGACCCAGTACTTC
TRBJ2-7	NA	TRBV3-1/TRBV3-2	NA	CASSQQKEPRGHKSYEQYF	TGTGCCAGCAGCCAACAAAAAGAGCCCCGCGGACATAAATCCTACGAGCAGTACTTC
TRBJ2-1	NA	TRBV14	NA	CASSQVAGSDNEQFF	TGTGCCAGCAGCCAAGTCGCCGGGAGTGACAATGAGCAGTTCTTC
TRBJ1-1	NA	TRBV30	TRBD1	CAWSVAGTGLTAEAFF	TGTGCCTGGAGTGTAGCCGGGACAGGGTTGACGGCTGAAGCTTTCTTT
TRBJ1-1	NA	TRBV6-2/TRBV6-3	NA	CASSWSAAGTEAFF	TGTGCCAGCAGTTGGTCGGCGGCGGGCACTGAAGCTTTCTTT
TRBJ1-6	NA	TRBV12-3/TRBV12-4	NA	CASSSNSPLHF	TGTGCCAGCAGTTCGAATTCACCCCTCCACTTT
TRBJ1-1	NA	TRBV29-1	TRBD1	CSVGQGARGESAEAFF	TGCAGCGTTGGACAGGGGGCGCGGGGAGAGAGCGCTGAAGCTTTCTTT
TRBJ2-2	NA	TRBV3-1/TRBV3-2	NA	CASSQEMPGLTGELFF	TGTGCCAGCAGCCAAGAAATGCCAGGTCTTACCGGGGAGCTGTTTTTT
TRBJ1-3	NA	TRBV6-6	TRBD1	CASSPSLPGQGAVNTIYF	TGTGCCAGCAGTCCTTCTCTTCCGGGACAGGGGGCTGTAAACACCATATATTTT
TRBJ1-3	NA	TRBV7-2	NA	CATSLGAGNTIYF	TGTGCCACCAGTCTAGGGGCTGGAAACACCATATATTTT
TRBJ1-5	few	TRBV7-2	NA	CASSLWGGESNQPQHF	TGTGCCAGCAGCTTATGGGGGGGGGAGAGCAATCAGCCCCAGCATTTT
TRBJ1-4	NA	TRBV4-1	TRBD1	CASSPPQGAGEKLFF	TGCGCCAGCAGCCCGCCCCAGGGGGCAGGCGAAAAACTGTTTTTT
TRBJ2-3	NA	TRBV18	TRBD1	CASSPASRDRSSTDTQYF	TGTGCCAGCTCACCAGCCTCCCGGGACAGATCTAGCACAGATACGCAGTATTTT
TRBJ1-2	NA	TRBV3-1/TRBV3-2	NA	CASSPAGYGYTF	TGTGCCAGCAGCCCTGCGGGGTACGGCTACACCTTC
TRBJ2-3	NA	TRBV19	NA	CASSIETGFTDTQYF	TGTGCCAGTAGTATAGAGACAGGCTTCACAGATACGCAGTATTTT
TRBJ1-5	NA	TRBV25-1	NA	CASSETHGTDSNQPQHF	TGTGCCAGCAGTGAAACCCACGGGACGGATAGCAATCAGCCCCAGCATTTT
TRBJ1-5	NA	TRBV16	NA	CASSQSRNFRGYSNQPQHF	TGTGCCAGCAGCCAATCGCGCAACTTCCGAGGGTATAGCAATCAGCCCCAGCATTTT
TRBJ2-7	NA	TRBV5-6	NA	CASSLAQGGEQYF	TGTGCCAGCAGCTTGGCCCAGGGGGGCGAGCAGTACTTC
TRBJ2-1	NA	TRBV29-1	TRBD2	CSFRLAVDEQFF	TGCAGCTTTCGACTAGCGGTCGATGAGCAGTTCTTC
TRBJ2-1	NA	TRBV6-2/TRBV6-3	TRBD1	CASSYSLGQGSYNEQFF	TGTGCCAGCAGTTACAGCCTGGGACAGGGGTCCTACAATGAGCAGTTCTTC
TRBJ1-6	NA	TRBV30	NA	CAWSGIEANSPLHF	TGTGCCTGGAGTGGGATCGAGGCTAATTCACCCCTCCACTTT
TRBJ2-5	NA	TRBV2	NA	CASSFSEETQYF	TGTGCCAGCAGCTTTAGCGAAGAGACCCAGTACTTC